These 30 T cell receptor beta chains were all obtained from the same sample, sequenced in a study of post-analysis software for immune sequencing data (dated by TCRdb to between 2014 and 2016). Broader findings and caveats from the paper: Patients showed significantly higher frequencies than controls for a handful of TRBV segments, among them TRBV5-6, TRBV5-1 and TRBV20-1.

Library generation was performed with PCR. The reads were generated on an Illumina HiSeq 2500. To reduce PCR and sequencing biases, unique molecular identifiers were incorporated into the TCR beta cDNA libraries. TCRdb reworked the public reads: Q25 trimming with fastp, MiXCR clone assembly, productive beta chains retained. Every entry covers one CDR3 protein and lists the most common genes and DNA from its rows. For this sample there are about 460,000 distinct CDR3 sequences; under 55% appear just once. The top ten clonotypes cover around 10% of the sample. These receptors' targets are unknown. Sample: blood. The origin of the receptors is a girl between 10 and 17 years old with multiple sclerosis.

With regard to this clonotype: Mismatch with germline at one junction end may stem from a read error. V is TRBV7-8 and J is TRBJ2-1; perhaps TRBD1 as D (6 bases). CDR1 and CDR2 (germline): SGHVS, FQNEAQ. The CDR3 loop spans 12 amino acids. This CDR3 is CACSLQGPEQFF. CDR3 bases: TGTGCCTGCAGCTTACAGGGACCTGAGCAGTTCTTC.

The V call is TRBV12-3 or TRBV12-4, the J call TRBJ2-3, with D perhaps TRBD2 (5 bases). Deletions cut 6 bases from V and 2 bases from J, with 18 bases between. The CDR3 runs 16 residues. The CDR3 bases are TGTGCCAGCAGCCAAAAAAGGTCGGGGTCCACAGATACGCAGTATTTT. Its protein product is CASSQKRSGSTDTQYF.

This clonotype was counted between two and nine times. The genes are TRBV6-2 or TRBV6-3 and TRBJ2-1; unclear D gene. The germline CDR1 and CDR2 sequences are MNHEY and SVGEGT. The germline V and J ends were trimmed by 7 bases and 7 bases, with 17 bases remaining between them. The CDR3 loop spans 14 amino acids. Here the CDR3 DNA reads TGTGCCAGCAACCACCGGACCCCAAGGAATGAGCAGTTCTTC. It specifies CASNHRTPRNEQFF.

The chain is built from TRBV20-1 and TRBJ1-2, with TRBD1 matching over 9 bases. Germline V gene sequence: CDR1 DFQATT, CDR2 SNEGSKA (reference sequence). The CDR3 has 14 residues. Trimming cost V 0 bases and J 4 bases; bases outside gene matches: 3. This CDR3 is CSAREPTGGYGYTF. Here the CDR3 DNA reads TGCAGTGCTAGAGAGCCGACAGGGGGCTATGGCTACACCTTC.

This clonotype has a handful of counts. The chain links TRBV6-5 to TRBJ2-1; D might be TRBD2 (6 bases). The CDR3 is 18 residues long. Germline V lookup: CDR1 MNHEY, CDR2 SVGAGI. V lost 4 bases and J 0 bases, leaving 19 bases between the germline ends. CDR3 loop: CASSSLLERVGSYNEQFF. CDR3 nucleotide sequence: TGTGCCAGCAGTTCGCTCCTCGAGCGGGTTGGCTCCTACAATGAGCAGTTCTTC.

This chain's CDR3 is CATSPGQGYEQYF. CDR3 bases: TGTGCCACCAGCCCGGGACAGGGTTACGAGCAGTACTTC. The rearrangement links TRBV15 to TRBJ2-7; 9 nucleotides line up with TRBD1. J gave up 4 bases and V 5 bases, and 3 bases lay outside the gene matches. In germline, CDR1 is LNHNV, CDR2 YYDKDF (reference sequence). This CDR3 has 13 amino acids.

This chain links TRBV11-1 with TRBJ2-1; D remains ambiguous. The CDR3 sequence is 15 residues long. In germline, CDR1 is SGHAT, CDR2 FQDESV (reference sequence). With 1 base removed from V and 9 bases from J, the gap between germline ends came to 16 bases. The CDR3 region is CASSLVGTSSGEQFF. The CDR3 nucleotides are TGTGCCAGCAGCTTAGTTGGCACCAGCTCGGGTGAGCAGTTCTTC.

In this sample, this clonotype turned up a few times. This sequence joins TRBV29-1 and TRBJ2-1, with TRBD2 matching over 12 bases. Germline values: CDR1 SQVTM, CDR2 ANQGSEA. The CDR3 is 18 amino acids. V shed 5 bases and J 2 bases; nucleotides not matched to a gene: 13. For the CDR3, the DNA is TGCAGCGTTCTCCCGGGGGCTAGCGGGAGGGTTGCCTACAATGAGCAGTTCTTC. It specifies CSVLPGASGRVAYNEQFF.

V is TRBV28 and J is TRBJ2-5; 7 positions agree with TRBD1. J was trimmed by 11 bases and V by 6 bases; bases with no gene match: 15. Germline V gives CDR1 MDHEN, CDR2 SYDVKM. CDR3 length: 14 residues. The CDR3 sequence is CASSRPEGATKQYF. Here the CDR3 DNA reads TGTGCCAGCAGCCGACCAGAGGGGGCCACTAAGCAGTACTTC.

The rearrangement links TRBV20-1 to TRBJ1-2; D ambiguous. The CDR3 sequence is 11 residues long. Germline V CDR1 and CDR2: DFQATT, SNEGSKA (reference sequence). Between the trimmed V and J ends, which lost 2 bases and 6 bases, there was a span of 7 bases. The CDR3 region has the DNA TGCAGTGCTAGACCAGACAATGGCTACACCTTC. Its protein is CSARPDNGYTF.

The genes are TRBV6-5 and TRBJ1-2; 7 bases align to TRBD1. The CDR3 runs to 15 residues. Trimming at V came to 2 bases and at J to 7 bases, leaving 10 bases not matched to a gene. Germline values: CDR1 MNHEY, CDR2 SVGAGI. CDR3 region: CASSYPGAGGFGYTF. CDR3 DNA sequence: TGTGCCAGCAGTTACCCCGGGGCAGGGGGGTTTGGCTACACCTTC.

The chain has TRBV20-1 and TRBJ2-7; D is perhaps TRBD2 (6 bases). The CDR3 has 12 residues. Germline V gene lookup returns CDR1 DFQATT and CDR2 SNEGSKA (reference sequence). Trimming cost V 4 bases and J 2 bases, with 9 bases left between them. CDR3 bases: TGCAGTGCTACTAGCGAGACCTACGAGCAGTACTTC. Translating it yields CSATSETYEQYF.

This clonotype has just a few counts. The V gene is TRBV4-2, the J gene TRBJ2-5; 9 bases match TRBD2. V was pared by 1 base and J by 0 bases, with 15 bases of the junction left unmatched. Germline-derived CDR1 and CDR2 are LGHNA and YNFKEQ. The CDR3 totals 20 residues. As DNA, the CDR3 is TGTGCCAGCAGCCAAGGTTTTCGGGCGGGAGGGCCTAAGTACCAAGAGACCCAGTACTTC. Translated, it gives CASSQGFRAGGPKYQETQYF.

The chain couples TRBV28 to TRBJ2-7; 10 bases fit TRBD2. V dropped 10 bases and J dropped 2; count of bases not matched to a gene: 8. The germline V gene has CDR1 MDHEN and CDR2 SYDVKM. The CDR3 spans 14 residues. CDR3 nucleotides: TGTGCCACCTGTCTAGCGGGAGTCACCTACGAGCAGTACTTC. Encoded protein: CATCLAGVTYEQYF.

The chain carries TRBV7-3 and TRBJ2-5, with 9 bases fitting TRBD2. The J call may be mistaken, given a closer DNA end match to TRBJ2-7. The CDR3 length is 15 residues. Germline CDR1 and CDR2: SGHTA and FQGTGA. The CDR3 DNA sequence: TGTGCCAGCAGCATGACTAGCGGTGGAACTTACGAGCAGTACTTC. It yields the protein CASSMTSGGTYEQYF.

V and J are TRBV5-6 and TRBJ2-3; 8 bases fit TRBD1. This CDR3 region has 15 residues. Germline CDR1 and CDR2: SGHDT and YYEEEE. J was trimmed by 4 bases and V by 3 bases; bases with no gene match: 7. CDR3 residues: CASSSGQGWADTQYF. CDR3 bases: TGTGCCAGCAGCTCAGGACAGGGTTGGGCAGATACGCAGTATTTT.

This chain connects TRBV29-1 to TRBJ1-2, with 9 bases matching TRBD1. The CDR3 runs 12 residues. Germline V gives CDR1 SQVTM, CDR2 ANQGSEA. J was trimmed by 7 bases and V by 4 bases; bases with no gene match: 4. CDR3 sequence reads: CSVAGQGPGYTF. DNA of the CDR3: TGCAGCGTTGCGGGACAGGGTCCTGGCTACACCTTC.

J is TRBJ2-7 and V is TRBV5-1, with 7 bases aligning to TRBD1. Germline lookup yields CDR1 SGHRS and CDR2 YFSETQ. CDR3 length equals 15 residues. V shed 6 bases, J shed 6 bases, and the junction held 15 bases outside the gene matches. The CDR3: CASTPTGIGGGEQYF. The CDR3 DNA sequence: TGCGCCAGCACCCCGACAGGGATAGGCGGCGGCGAGCAGTACTTC.

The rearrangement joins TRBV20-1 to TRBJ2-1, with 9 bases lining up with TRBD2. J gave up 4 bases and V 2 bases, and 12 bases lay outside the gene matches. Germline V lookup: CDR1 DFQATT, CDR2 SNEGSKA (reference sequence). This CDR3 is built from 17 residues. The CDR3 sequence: CSARSRTSVGPYNEQFF. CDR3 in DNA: TGCAGTGCTAGATCCCGGACTAGCGTCGGACCATACAATGAGCAGTTCTTC.

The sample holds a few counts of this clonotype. In DNA form, the CDR3 reads TGCAGTGCTTTTGGCGGCCGGGACACGGTCTACGAGCAGTACTTC. It yields the protein CSAFGGRDTVYEQYF. The rearrangement joins TRBV20-1 to TRBJ2-7; tentatively, D is TRBD1 (6 bases). The CDR3 covers 15 residues. From germline, CDR1 is DFQATT and CDR2 SNEGSKA (reference sequence). Trimming cost V 5 bases and J 3 bases, with 20 bases left between them.

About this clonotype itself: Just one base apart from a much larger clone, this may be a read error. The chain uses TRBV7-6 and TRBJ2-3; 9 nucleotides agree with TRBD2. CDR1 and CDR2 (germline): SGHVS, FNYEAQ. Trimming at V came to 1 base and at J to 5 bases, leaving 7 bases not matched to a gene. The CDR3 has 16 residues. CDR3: CASSLGAGGSVDTQYF. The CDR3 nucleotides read TGTGCCAGCAGCTTAGGAGCGGGAGGATCTGTAGATACGCAGTATTTT. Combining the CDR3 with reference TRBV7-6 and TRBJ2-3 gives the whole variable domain GAGVSQSPRYKVTKRGQDVALRCDPISGHVSLYWYRQALGQGPEFLTYFNYEAQQDKSGLPNDRFSAERPEGSISTLTIQRTEQRDSAMYRCASSLGAGGSVDTQYFGPGTRLTVL.

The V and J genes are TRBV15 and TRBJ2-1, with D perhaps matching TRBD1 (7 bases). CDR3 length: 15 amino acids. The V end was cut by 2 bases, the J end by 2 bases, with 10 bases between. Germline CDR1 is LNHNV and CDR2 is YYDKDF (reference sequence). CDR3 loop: CATSRQGGTYNEQFF. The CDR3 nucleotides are TGTGCCACCAGCAGACAGGGGGGAACCTACAATGAGCAGTTCTTC.

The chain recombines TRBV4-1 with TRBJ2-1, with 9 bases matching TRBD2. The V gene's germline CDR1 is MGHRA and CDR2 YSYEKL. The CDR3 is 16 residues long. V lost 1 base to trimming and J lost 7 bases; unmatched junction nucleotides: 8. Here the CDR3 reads CASSQGRTSVMNEQFF. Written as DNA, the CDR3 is TGCGCCAGCAGCCAAGGTCGGACTAGCGTCATGAATGAGCAGTTCTTC.

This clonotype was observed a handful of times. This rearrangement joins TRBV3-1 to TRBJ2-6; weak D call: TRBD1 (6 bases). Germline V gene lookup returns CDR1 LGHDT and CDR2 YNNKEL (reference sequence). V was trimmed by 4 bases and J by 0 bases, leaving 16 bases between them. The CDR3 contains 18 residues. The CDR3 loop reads CASSLEDSSGSGANVLTF. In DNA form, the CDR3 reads TGTGCCAGCAGCCTAGAGGACAGCTCAGGCTCTGGGGCCAACGTCCTGACTTTC.

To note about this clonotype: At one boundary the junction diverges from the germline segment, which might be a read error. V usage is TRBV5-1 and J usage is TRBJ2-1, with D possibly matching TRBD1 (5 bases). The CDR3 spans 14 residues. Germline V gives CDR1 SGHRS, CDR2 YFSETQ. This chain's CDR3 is CASCDQGIGNEQFF. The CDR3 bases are TGCGCCAGCTGCGATCAGGGAATTGGCAATGAACAGTTCTTC.

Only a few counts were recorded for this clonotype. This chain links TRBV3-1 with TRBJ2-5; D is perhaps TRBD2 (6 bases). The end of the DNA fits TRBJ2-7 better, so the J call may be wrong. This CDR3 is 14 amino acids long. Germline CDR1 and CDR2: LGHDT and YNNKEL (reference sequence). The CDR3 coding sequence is TGTGCCAGCAGCTATCGGACGGAGGGTTACGAGCAGTACTTC. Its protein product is CASSYRTEGYEQYF.

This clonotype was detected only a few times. The CDR3 spells CAWSGTRDIPSYEQYF. The CDR3 DNA reads as TGTGCCTGGAGCGGAACCCGGGACATTCCCTCCTACGAGCAGTACTTC. The chain employs TRBV30 and TRBJ2-7; a weak D match, TRBD1 (6 bases). Germline values: CDR1 GTSNPN, CDR2 SVGIG (reference sequence). The V gene lost 3 bases and the J gene lost 0 bases, with 18 bases spanning the gap. This CDR3 is 16 amino acids long.

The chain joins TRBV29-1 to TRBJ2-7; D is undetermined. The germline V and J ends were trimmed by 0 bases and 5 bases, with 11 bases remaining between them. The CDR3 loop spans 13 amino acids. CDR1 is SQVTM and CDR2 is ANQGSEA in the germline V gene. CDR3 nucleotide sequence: TGCAGCGTTGAAGATCTTATCAGCCACGAGCAGTACTTC. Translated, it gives CSVEDLISHEQYF.

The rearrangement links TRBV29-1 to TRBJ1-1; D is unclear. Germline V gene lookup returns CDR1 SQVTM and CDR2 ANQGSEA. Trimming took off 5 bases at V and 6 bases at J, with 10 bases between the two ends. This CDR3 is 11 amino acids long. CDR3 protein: CSVLGRSEAFF. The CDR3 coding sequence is TGCAGCGTTTTAGGACGGTCTGAAGCTTTCTTT.

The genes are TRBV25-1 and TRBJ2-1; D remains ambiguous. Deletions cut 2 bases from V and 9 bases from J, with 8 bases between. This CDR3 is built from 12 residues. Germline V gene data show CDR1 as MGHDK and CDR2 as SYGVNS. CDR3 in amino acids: CASSEGMTEQFF. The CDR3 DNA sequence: TGTGCCAGCAGTGAAGGGATGACTGAGCAGTTCTTC.